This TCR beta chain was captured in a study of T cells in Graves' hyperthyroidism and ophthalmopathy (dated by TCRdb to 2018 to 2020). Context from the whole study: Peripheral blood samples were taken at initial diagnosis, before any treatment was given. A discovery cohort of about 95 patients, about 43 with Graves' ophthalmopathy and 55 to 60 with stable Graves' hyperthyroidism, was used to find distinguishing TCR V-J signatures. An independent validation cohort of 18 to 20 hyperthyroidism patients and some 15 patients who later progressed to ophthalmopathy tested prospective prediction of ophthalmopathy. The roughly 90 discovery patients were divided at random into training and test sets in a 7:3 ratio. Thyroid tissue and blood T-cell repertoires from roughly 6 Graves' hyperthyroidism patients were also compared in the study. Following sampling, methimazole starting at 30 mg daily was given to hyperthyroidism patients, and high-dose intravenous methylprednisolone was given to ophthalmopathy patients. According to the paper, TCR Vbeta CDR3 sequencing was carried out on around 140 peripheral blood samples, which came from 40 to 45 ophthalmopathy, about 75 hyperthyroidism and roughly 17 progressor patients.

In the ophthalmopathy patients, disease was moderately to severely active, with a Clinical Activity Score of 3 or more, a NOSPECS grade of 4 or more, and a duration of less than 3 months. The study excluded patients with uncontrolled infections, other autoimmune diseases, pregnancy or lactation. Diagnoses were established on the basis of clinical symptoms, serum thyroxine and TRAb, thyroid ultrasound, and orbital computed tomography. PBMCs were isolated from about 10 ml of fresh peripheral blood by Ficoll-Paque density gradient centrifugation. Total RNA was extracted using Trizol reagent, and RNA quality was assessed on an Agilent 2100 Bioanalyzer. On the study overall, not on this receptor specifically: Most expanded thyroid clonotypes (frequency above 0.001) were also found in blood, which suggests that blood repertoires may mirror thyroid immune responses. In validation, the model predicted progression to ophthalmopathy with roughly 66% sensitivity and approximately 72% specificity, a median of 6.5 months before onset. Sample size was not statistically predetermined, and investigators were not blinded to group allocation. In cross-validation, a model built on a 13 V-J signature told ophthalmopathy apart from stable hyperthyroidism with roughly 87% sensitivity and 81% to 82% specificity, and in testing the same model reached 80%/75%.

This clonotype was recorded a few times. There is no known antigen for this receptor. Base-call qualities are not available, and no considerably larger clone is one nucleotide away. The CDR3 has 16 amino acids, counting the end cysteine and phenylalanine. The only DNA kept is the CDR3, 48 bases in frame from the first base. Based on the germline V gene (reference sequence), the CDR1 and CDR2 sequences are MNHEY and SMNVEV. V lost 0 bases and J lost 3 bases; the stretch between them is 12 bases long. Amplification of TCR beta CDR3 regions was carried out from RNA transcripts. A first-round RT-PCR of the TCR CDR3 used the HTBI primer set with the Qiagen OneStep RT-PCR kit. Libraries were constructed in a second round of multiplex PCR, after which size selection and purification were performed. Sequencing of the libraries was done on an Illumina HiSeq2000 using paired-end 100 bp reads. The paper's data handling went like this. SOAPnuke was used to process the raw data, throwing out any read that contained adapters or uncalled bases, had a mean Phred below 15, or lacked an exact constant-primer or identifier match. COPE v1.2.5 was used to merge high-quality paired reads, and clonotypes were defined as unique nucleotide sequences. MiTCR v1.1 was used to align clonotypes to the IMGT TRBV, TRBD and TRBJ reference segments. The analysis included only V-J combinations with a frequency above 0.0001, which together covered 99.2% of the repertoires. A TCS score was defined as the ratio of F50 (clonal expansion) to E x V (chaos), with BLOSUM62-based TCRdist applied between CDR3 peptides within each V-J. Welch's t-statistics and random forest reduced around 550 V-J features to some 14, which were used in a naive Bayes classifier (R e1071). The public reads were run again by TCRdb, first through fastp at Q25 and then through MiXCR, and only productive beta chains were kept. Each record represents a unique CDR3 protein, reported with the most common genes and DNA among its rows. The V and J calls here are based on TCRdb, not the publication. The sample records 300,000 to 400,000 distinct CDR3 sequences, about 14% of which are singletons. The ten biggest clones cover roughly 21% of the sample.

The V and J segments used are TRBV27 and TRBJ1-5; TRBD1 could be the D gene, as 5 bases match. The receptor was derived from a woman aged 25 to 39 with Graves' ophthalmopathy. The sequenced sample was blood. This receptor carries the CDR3 CASSLSGRGYNQPQHF. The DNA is TGTGCCAGCAGTTTATCGGGAAGGGGCTACAATCAGCCCCAGCATTTT.